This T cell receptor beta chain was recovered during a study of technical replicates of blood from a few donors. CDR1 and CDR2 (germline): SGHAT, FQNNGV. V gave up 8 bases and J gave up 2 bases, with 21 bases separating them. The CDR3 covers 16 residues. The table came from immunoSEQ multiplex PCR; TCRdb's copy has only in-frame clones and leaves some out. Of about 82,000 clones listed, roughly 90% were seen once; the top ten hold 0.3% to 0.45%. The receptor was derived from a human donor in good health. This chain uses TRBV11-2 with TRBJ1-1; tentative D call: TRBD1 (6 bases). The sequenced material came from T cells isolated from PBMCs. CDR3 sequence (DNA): TGTGCCAGCGGGCTTAGCACATGGGGGCACAACACTGAAGCTTTCTTT. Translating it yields CASGLSTWGHNTEAFF. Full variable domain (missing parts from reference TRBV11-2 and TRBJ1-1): EAGVAQSPRYKIIEKRQSVAFWCNPISGHATLYWYQQILGQGPKLLIQFQNNGVVDDSQLPKDRFSAERLKGVDSTLKIQPAKLEDSAVYLCASGLSTWGHNTEAFFGQGTRLTVV.